This T cell receptor beta chain was identified in a study of shared clonotypes between healthy human individuals. The healthy adult donors were HIV-negative and reported no recent acute infections or vaccinations. To note about this clone: Its antigen is not known.

The trim removed 5 bases at V and 3 bases at J, leaving 7 bases unmatched. CDR3 length equals 16 residues. Germline V CDR1 and CDR2: SGHVS, FNYEAQ. Regarding the study as a whole: Naive subsets tended to show greater estimated richness than memory subsets. The study found lower generation probabilities in non-shared clonotypes than in those shared by all four donors.

Template for every sorted-subset replicate PCR totaled approximately 0.2 ug DNA, roughly 30,000 T cell genomes. Only in-frame clones appear in the TCRdb table, and some are missing; sequencing was by immunoSEQ multiplex PCR. The sample shows about 2 million clones, roughly 96% of them seen only once. Sample: naive CD4+ T cells sorted from blood. Subset reported: CD45RA+ positively selected. This chain uses TRBV7-6 with TRBJ2-2; 9 nucleotides align to TRBD1. The receptor was isolated from a man aged 18 to 29 in good health. CDR3: CASSARDREYTGELFF. The CDR3 coding sequence is TGTGCCAGCAGCGCCCGGGACAGGGAGTACACCGGGGAGCTGTTTTTT.